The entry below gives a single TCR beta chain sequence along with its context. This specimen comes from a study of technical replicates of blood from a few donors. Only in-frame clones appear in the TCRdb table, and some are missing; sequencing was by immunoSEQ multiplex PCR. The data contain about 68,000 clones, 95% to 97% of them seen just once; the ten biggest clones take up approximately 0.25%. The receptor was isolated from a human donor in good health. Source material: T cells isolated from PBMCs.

For the CDR3, the DNA is TGTGCCAGCAGCGTAGGGTCAGCGTACGAGCAGTACTTC. It encodes CASSVGSAYEQYF. The rearrangement uses TRBV9 and TRBJ2-7; D gene uncertain. Germline assignment: CDR1 SGDLS and CDR2 YYNGEE. The CDR3 length is 13 residues. Trimming took off 0 bases at V and 4 bases at J, with 8 bases between the two ends.